This TCR beta chain was retrieved from a study of cytomegalovirus exposure and HLA in healthy donors. A single count supports this clone. The target antigen is unknown. The CDR3 loop spans 16 amino acids. The ends were cut back, 0 bases at V and 1 base at J, with 11 bases in the middle. Germline V CDR1 and CDR2: LGHNA, YSLEER. Use of 60 Vbeta and 13 Jbeta primers characterized the PCR. The repertoire was sequenced with immunoSEQ multiplex PCR; TCRdb's copy has only in-frame clones and lacks some. In the table there are 150,000 or so clones, 60% to 80% of which are singletons. The study, taken as a whole, reports: TRBV6-2, TRBV6-3 and other indistinguishable V segments were excluded. Analyzed later, most CMV-associated TCR beta chains appeared HLA-restricted. Per a later analysis, 16,951 TCR beta sequences showed association with HLA alleles at 0.05 false discovery rate.

The clonotype was recovered from a male donor in good health and CMV-seronegative. The sequenced material came from PBMCs. The rearrangement uses TRBV4-3 and TRBJ2-3; D not resolved. DNA for the CDR3: TGCGCCAGCAGCCAAGAGCTGGCGGAAGGCACAGATACGCAGTATTTT. It yields the protein CASSQELAEGTDTQYF.